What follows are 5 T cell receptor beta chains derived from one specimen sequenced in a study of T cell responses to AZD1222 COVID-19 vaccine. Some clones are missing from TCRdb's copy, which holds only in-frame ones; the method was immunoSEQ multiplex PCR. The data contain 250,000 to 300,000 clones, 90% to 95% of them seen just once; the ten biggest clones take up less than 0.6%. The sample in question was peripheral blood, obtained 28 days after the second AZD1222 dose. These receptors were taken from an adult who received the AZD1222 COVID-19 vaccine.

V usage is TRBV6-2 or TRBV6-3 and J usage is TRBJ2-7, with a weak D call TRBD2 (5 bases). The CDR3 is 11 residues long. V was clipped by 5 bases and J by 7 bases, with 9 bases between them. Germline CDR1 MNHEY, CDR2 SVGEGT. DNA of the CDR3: TGTGCCAGCAGTCTACGGAGGGAGCAGTACTTC. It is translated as CASSLRREQYF.

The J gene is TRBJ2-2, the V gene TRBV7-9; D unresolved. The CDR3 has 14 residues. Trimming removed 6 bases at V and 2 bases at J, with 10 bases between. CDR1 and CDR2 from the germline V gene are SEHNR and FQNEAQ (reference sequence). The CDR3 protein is CASRLSINTGELFF. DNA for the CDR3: TGTGCCAGCAGACTATCCATTAACACCGGGGAGCTGTTTTTT.

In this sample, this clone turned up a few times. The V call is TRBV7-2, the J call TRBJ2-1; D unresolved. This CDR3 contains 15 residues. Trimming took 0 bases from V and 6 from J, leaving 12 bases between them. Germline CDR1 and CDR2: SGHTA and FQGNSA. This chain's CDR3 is CASSLAAGATNEQFF. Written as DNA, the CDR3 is TGTGCCAGCAGCTTAGCCGCCGGAGCGACCAATGAGCAGTTCTTC.

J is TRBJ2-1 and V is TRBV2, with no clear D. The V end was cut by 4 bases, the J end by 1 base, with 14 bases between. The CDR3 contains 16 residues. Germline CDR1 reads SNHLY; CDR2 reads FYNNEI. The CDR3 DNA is TGTGCCAGCAGTGGGTTCGAGAGCAATTCCTACAATGAGCAGTTCTTC. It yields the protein CASSGFESNSYNEQFF.

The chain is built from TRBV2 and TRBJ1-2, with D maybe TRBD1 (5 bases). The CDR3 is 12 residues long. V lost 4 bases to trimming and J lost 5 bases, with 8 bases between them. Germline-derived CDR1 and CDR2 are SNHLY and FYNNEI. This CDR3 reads CASSGPGYGYTF. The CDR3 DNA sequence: TGTGCCAGCAGTGGGCCAGGGTATGGCTACACCTTC.